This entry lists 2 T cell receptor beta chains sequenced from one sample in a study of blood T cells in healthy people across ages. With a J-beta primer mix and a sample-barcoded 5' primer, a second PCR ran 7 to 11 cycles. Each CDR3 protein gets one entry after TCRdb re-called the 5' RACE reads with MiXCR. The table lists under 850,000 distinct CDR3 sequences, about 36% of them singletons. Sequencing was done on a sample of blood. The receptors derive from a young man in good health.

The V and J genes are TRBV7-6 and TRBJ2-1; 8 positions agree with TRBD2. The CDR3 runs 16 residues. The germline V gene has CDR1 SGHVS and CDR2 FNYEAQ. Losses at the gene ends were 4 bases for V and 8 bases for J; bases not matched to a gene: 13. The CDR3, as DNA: TGTGCCAGCAGCTCTCGTCGGGGCGGGGGGAGCGATGAGCAGTTCTTC. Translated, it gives CASSSRRGGGSDEQFF.

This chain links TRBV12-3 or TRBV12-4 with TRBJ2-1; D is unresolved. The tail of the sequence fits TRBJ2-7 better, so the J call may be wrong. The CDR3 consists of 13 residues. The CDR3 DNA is TGTGCCAGCAGTTTAAAGGGCTACAATGAGCAGTACTTC. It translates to CASSLKGYNEQYF.